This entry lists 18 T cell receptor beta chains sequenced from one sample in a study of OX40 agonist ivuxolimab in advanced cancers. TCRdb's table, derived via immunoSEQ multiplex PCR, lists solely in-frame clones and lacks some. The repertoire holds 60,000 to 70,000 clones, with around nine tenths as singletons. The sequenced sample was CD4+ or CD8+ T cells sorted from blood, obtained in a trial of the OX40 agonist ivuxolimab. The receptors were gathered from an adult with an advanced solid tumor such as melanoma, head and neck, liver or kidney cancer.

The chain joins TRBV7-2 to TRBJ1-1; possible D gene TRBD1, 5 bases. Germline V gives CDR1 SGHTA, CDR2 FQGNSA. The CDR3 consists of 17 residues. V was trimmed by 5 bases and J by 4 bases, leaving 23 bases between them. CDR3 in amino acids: CASSLGTGPGRATEAFF. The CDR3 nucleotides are TGTGCCAGCAGCCTAGGGACTGGACCCGGACGGGCCACTGAAGCTTTCTTT.

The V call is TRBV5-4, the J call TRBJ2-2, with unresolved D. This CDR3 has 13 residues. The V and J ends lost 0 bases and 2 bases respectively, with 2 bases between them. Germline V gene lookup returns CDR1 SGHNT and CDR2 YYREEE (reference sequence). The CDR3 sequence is CASSLDNTGELFF. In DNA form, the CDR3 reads TGTGCCAGCAGCTTGGACAACACCGGGGAGCTGTTTTTT.

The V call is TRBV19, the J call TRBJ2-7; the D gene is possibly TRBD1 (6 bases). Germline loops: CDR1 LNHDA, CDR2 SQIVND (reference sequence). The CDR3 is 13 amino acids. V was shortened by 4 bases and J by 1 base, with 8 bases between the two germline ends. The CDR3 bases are TGTGCCAGTAGTAAGGGGACATCCTACGAGCAGTACTTC. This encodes CASSKGTSYEQYF.

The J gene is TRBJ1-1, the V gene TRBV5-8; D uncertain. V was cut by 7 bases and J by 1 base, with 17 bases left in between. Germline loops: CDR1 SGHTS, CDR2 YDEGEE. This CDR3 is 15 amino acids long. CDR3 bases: TGTGCCAGCCCCGACTCGTCGGGCCCGAACACTGAAGCTTTCTTT. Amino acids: CASPDSSGPNTEAFF.

The CDR3 sequence is CASVDRSSGNTIYF. CDR3 sequence (DNA): TGTGCCAGTGTGGACAGGAGCTCTGGAAACACCATATATTTT. The chain links TRBV19 to TRBJ1-3, with 7 bases identical to TRBD1. The CDR3 has 14 amino acids. J gave up 0 bases and V 8 bases, and 4 bases lay outside the gene matches. The germline V gene has CDR1 LNHDA and CDR2 SQIVND (reference sequence).

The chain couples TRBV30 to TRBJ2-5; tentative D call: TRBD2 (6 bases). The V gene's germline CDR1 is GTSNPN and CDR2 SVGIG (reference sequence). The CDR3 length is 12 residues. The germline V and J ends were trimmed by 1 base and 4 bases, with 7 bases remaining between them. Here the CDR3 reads CAWSAGGETQYF. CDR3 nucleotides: TGTGCCTGGAGTGCCGGGGGAGAGACCCAGTACTTC.

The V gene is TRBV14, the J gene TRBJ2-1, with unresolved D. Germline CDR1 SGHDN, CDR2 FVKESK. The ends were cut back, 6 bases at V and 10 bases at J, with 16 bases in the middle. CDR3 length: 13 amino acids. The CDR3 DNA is TGTGCCAGCAGTCACGTCAGCCACGGGGAGCAGTTCTTC. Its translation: CASSHVSHGEQFF.

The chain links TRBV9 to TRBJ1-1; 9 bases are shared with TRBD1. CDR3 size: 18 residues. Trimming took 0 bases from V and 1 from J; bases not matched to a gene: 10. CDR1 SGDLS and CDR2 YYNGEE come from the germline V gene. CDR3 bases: TGTGCCAGCAGCGTAGGGCCGGGGACAGGGAGAGGGAACACTGAAGCTTTCTTT. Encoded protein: CASSVGPGTGRGNTEAFF.

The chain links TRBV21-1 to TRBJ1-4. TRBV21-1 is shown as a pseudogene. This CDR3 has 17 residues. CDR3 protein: CASNRGTRELNGEKLFF. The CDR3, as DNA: TGTGCCAGCAACCGGGGGACCCGGGAGTTAAACGGTGAAAAACTGTTTTTT.

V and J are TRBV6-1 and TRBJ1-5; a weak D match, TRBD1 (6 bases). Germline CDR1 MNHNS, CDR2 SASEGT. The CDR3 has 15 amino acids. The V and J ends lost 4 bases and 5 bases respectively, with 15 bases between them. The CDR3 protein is CASSAKGQIYQPQHF. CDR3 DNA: TGTGCCAGCAGTGCCAAAGGACAGATATATCAGCCCCAGCATTTT.

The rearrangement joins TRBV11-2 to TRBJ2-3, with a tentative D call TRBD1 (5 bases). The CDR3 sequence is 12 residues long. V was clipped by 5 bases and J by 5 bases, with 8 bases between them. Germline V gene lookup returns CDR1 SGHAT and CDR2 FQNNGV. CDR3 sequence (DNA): TGTGCCAGCAGCCAGGGTAAAGATACGCAGTATTTT. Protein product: CASSQGKDTQYF.

In nucleotides, the CDR3 is TGTGCCAGCAGAGGAGACGGTTCTAACTATGGCTACACCTTC. It is translated as CASRGDGSNYGYTF. The chain recombines TRBV2 with TRBJ1-2, with no clear D. This CDR3 has 14 amino acids. Deletions cut 6 bases from V and 0 bases from J, with 11 bases between. Per germline, CDR1 SNHLY and CDR2 FYNNEI.

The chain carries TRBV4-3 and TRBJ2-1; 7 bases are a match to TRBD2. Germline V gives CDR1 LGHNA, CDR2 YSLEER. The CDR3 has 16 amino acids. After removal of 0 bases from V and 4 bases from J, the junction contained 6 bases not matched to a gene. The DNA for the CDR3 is TGCGCCAGCAGCCAAGAAACGGGGGGACCATACAATGAGCAGTTCTTC. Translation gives CASSQETGGPYNEQFF.

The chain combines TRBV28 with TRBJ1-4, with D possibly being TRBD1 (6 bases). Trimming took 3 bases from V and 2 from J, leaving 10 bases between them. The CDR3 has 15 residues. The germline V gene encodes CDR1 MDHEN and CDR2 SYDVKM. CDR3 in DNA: TGTGCCAGCAGTTTGATTACAGGGACTAATGAAAAACTGTTTTTT. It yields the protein CASSLITGTNEKLFF.

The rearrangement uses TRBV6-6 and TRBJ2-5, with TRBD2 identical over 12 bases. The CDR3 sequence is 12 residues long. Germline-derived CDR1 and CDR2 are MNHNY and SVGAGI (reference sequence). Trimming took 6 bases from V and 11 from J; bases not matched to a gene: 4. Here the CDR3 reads CASRGGTSGQYF. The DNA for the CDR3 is TGTGCCAGCAGAGGGGGGACTAGCGGGCAGTACTTC.

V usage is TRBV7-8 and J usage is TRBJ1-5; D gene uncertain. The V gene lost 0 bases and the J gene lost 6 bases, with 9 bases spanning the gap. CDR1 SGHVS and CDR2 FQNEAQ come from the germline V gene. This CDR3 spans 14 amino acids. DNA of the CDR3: TGTGCCAGCAGCTTAGCGGGCACGTTTCAGCCCCAGCATTTT. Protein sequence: CASSLAGTFQPQHF.

CDR3 residues: CASSWAQGRATGELFF. The CDR3 DNA follows: TGTGCCAGTAGTTGGGCCCAGGGTAGGGCTACCGGGGAGCTGTTTTTT. The chain joins TRBV19 to TRBJ2-2, with D possibly being TRBD1 (5 bases). The CDR3 runs to 16 residues. Between the trimmed V and J ends, which lost 5 bases and 5 bases, there was a span of 18 bases. CDR1 is LNHDA and CDR2 is SQIVND in the germline V gene (reference sequence). Full variable domain (outside the CDR3, taken from reference TRBV19 and TRBJ2-2): DGGITQSPKYLFRKEGQNVTLSCEQNLNHDAMYWYRQDPGQGLRLIYYSQIVNDFQKGDIAEGYSVSREKKESFPLTVTSAQKNPTAFYLCASSWAQGRATGELFFGEGSRLTVL.

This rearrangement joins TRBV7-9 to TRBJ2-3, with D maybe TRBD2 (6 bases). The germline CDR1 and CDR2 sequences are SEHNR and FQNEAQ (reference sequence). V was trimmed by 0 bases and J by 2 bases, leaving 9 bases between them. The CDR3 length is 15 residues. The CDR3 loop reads CASSLAAGLTDTQYF. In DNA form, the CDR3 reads TGTGCCAGCAGCTTAGCGGCGGGACTCACAGATACGCAGTATTTT.